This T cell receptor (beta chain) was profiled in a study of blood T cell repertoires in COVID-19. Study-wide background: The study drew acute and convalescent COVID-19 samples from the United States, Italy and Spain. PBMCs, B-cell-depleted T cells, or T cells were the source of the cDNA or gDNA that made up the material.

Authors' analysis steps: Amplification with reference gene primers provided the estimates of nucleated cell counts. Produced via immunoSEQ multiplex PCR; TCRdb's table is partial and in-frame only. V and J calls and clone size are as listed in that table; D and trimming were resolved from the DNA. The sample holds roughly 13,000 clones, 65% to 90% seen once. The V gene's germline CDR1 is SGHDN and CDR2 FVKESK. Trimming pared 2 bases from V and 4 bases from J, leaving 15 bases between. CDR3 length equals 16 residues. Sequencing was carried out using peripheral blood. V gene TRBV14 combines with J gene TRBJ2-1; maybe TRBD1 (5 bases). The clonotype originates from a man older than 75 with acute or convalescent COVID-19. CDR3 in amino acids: CASSQLWGVRYNEQFF. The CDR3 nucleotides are TGTGCCAGCAGCCAACTTTGGGGCGTTCGGTACAATGAGCAGTTCTTC.